This T cell receptor beta chain originates from a study of beta chain features in type 1 diabetes. Per the germline V gene, CDR1 is LGHNA and CDR2 is YSLEER. With V trimmed by 8 bases and J by 8 bases, 12 bases remained unmatched. The CDR3 contains 15 residues. Each donor gave one heparinised blood draw averaging roughly 100 mL. Markers CD45RO/CCR7/CD25/CD127/CD95/CD27 served to sort CD4+ naive, central memory, regulatory and stem cell-like memory cells. The study reverse transcribed the entire isolated RNA, so it sequenced expressed TCRB transcripts. Profiled with immunoSEQ multiplex PCR; TCRdb holds only in-frame clones, not every one. The table shows 300,000 to 400,000 clones, with around 7.6% occurring only once. This clone appeared a few times. What it binds is not known. Notes on the study in general: Moderate but significant shortening of TCRB CDR3s was recorded in all four CD4+ subsets from Type 1 diabetes patients. VDJ junctions from patients with type 1 diabetes contained fewer insertions and more deletions.

The sequence was obtained from a woman younger than 30 in good health. Source material: central memory CD4+ T cells from blood. The chain is built from TRBV4-3 and TRBJ2-3, with 11 bases lining up with TRBD2. The CDR3 DNA is TGCGCCAGCTTACTAGCGGGGGTACAATCGGTTACGCAGTATTTT. Its translation: CASLLAGVQSVTQYF.